This TCR beta chain was retrieved from a study of chemoradiotherapy in HPV16-positive cancers. The overall study: Candidate HPV-specific T-cell clones and common TCR motifs came from functional assays in two HPV16-positive patients.

Measured with immunoSEQ multiplex PCR; TCRdb has only the in-frame clones, and not every one. Counted here are roughly 10,000 clones, 80% to 85% occurring once; the ten biggest clones make up over 2.5%. Per the germline V gene, CDR1 is SGHNT and CDR2 is YYREEE (reference sequence). This CDR3 contains 15 residues. The trim removed 2 bases at V and 1 base at J, leaving 3 bases unmatched. This TCR was sampled from a human donor with HPV-associated anogenital cancer. The source material was blood, sampled from a patient who underwent chemoradiotherapy. The chain links TRBV5-4 to TRBJ2-7, with 10 bases identical to TRBD2. The CDR3 sequence: CASSLSSGGSYEQYF. The CDR3 region has the DNA TGTGCCAGCAGCTTATCTAGCGGGGGTTCCTACGAGCAGTACTTC.